This TCR beta chain was recovered during a study of blood T cells in healthy people across ages. Study details: About one barcoded beta molecule per two T cells was captured by template switching.

Researchers report isolating at least 7 million PBMCs per sample. A second 7 to 11 cycle PCR used barcoded and J-beta primers. The study obtained at least 3 million CDR3-containing paired-end reads from every sample. TCRdb fed the 5' RACE reads into MiXCR, producing one record per CDR3 protein. The table lists about 1.8 million distinct CDR3 sequences, about 50% of them singletons. This CDR3 region has 17 residues. V was shortened by 5 bases and J by 5 bases, with 22 bases between the two germline ends. CDR1 is MNHEY and CDR2 is SMNVEV in the germline V gene (reference sequence). This rearrangement joins TRBV27 to TRBJ2-1, with no clear D. This TCR was sampled from a woman in her forties in good health. The sample comprised blood. CDR3 in amino acids: CASSLLPFGASNNEQFF. The CDR3 DNA reads as TGTGCCAGCAGTCTCTTGCCCTTCGGAGCGTCGAACAATGAGCAGTTCTTC.